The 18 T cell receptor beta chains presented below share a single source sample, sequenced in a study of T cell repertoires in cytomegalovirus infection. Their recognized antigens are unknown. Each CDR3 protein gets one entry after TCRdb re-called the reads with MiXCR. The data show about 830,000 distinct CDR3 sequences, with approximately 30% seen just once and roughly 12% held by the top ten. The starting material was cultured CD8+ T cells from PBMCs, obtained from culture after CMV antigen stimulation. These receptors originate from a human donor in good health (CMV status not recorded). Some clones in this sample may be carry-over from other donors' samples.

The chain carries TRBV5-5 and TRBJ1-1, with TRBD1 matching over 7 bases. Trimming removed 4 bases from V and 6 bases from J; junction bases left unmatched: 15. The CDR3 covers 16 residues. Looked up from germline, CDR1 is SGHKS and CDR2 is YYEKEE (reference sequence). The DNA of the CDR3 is TGTGCCAGCAGCCCGACGGAATACAGGGGAAAGGCTGAAGCTTTCTTT. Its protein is CASSPTEYRGKAEAFF.

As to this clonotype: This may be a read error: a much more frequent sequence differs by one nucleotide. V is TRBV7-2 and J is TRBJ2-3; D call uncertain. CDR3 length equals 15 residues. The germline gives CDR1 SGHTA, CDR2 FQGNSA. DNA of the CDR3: TGTGTCAGCAGCCGCAGACAATCTAGCACAGATACGCAGTATTTT. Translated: CVSSRRQSSTDTQYF.

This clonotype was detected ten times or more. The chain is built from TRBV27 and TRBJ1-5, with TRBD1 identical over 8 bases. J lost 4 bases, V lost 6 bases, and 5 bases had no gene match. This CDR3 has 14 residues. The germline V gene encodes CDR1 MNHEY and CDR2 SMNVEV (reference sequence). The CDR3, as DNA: TGTGCCAGCAGGACAGGGGTTGGGAATCAGCCCCAGCATTTT. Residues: CASRTGVGNQPQHF.

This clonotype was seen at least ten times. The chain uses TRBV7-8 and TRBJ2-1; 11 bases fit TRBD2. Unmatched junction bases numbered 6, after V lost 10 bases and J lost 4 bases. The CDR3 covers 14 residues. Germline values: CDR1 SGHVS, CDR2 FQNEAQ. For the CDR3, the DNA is TGTGCCATCACTAGCGGGGGAGATTACAATGAGCAGTTCTTC. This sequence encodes CAITSGGDYNEQFF.

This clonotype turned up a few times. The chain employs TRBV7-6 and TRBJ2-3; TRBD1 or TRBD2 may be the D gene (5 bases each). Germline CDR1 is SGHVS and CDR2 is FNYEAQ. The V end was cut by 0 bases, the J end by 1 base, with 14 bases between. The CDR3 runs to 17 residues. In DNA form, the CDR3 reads TGTGCCAGCAGCTTAGCGGGGACCGTCTACCGCACAGATACGCAGTATTTT. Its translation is CASSLAGTVYRTDTQYF.

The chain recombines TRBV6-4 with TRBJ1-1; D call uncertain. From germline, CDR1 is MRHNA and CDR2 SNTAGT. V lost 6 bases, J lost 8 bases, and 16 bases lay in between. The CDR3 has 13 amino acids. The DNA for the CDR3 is TGTGCCAGCAGCGCTACGGACGGTCACGAAGCTTTCTTT. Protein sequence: CASSATDGHEAFF.

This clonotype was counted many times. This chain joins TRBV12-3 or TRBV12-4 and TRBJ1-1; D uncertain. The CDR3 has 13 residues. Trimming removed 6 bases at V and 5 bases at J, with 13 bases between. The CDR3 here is CASSPGRVTEAFF. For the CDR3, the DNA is TGTGCCAGCAGCCCCGGGAGGGTTACTGAAGCTTTCTTT.

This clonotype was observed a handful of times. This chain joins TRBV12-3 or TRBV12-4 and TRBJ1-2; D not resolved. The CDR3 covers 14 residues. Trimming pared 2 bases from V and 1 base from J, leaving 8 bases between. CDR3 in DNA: TGTGCCAGCAGTTTAAACCTTCTTAACTATGGCTACACCTTC. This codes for CASSLNLLNYGYTF.

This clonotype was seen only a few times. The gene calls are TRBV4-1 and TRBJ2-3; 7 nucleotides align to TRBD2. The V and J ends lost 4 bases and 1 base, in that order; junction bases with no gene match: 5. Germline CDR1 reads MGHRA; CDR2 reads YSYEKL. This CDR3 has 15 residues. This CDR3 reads CASSPSGEGTDTQYF. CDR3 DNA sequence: TGCGCCAGCAGCCCGAGCGGGGAGGGCACAGATACGCAGTATTTT.

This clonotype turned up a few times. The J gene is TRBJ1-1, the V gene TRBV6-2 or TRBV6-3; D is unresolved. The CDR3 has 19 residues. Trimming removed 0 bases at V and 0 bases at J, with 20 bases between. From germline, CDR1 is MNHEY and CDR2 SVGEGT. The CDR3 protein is CASSYSVPARPVMNTEAFF. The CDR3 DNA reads TGTGCCAGCAGTTACTCCGTGCCCGCCCGGCCAGTAATGAACACTGAAGCTTTCTTT.

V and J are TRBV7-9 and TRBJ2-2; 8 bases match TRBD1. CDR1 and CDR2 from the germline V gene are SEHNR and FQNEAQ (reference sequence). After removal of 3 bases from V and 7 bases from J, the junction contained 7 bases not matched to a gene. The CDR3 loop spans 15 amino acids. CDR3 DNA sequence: TGTGCCAGCAGCTTGGACAGGGATAATATCGGGGAGCTGTTTTTT. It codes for CASSLDRDNIGELFF.

In nucleotides, the CDR3 is TGTGCCAGCAGCCTTAACGGGGGGGTCAATGAGCAGTTCTTC. Its translation is CASSLNGGVNEQFF. The chain recombines TRBV6-8 with TRBJ2-1; 8 bases map to TRBD2. J lost 6 bases, V lost 6 bases, and 7 bases had no gene match. Germline lookup yields CDR1 MNHGY and CDR2 SAAAGT. CDR3 length: 14 residues.

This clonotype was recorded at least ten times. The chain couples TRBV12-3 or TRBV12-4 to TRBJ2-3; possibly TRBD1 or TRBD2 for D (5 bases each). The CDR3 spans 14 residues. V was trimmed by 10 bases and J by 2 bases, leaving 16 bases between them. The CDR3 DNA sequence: TGTGCCACAGAACCGGGACCGTACACAGATACGCAGTATTTT. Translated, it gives CATEPGPYTDTQYF.

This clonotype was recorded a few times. CDR3 nucleotide sequence: TGTGCCAGCAGCCAGTTTCCGAGCCAGAACACTGAAGCTTTCTTT. The encoded protein is CASSQFPSQNTEAFF. The rearrangement joins TRBV7-6 to TRBJ1-1; D gene uncertain. CDR1 is SGHVS and CDR2 is FNYEAQ in the germline V gene. The CDR3 extends over 15 amino acids. V lost 5 bases and J 1 base, leaving 14 bases between the germline ends.

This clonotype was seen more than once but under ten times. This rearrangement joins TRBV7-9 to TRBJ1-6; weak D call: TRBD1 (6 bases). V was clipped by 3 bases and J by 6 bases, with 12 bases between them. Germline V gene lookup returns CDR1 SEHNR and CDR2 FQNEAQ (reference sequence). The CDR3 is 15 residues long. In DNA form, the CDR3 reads TGTGCCAGCAGCTTGGTCTCAGGGGCTAATTCACCCCTCCACTTT. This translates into CASSLVSGANSPLHF.

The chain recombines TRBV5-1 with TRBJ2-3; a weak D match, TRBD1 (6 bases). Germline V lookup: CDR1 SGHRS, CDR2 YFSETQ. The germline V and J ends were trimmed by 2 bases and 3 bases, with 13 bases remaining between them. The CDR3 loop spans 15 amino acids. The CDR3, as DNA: TGCGCCAGCAGCTTCAGGGGCCGGTTAACAGATACGCAGTATTTT. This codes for CASSFRGRLTDTQYF.

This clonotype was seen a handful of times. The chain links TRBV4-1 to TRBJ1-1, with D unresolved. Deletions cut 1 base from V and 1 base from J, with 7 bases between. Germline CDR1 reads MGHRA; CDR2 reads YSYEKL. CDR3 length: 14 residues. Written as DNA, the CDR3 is TGCGCCAGCAGCCAAGTAGCCTCGAACACTGAAGCTTTCTTT. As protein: CASSQVASNTEAFF.

The chain's CDR3 is CASSYSAGGGTEAFF. The CDR3 nucleotides read TGTGCCAGCAGTTACTCGGCCGGGGGCGGCACTGAAGCTTTCTTT. The V call is TRBV6-6, the J call TRBJ1-1; perhaps TRBD1 as D (6 bases). V dropped 0 bases and J dropped 4 bases, with 12 bases sitting between them. Germline CDR1 and CDR2: MNHNY and SVGAGI (reference sequence). The CDR3 runs 15 residues.